These 9 T cell receptor beta chains originate from one sample sequenced in a study of shared clonotypes between healthy human individuals. Some clones are missing from TCRdb's copy, which holds only in-frame ones; the method was immunoSEQ multiplex PCR. The profile shows hundreds of thousands of clones, around 90% of them singletons. Naive-designated CD8 cells lacked CD45RO, were positively enriched for CCR7, and omitted terminally differentiated effector memory CD45RA+ cells. Material: naive CD8+ T cells sorted from blood. These receptors all stem from a man aged 30-40 years in good health.

This clone was detected once. The chain employs TRBV2 and TRBJ2-7; 10 bases are a match to TRBD1. The CDR3 contains 17 residues. The J segment lost 3 bases and the V segment lost 8 bases, leaving 16 bases of the junction unmatched. Germline CDR1 and CDR2: SNHLY and FYNNEI. For the CDR3, the DNA is TGTGCCAGCGCCAAACATAAAACGGGACAGGGGTTCTACGAGCAGTACTTC. It specifies CASAKHKTGQGFYEQYF.

This chain links TRBV21-1 with TRBJ2-7; the table names TRBD2, a call not compared with the DNA. TRBV21-1 is tagged as a pseudogene. This CDR3 has 23 amino acids. The CDR3 DNA is TGTGCCAGCAGCAATAACCTCTCCGGGACGACCGGGACTAGCGGGTCTCTTTCCTACGAGCAGTACTTC. Translated: CASSNNLSGTTGTSGSLSYEQYF.

This rearrangement joins TRBV7-9 to TRBJ2-1, with D unresolved. V gave up 1 base and J gave up 4 bases, with 17 bases separating them. The CDR3 is 17 amino acids. Germline CDR1 and CDR2: SEHNR and FQNEAQ (reference sequence). DNA for the CDR3: TGTGCCAGCAGCTTAGAGTATACCCTCCTAAATTACAATGAGCAGTTCTTC. Its protein product is CASSLEYTLLNYNEQFF.

This clone was counted a single time. V and J are TRBV27 and TRBJ2-7; tentative D call: TRBD2 (6 bases). The V gene lost 5 bases and the J gene lost 7 bases, with 21 bases spanning the gap. This CDR3 has 15 amino acids. Germline V gives CDR1 MNHEY, CDR2 SMNVEV (reference sequence). This chain's CDR3 is CASSPSSVGSGEQYF. In nucleotides, the CDR3 is TGTGCCAGCAGTCCCTCTAGCGTGGGTTCGGGGGAGCAGTACTTC.

The V gene is TRBV21-1, the J gene TRBJ2-1; the table's D gene call, TRBD2, was not cross checked with the DNA. TRBV21-1 is classified as a pseudogene. The CDR3 length is 21 residues. CDR3 bases: TGTGCCAGCAGCACCAAGGCAACTACTCCGTGTGGGACTAGCGGATACAATGAGCAGTTCTTC. Translating it yields CASSTKATTPCGTSGYNEQFF.

V gene TRBV5-4 combines with J gene TRBJ1-2; a weak D match, TRBD1 (6 bases). The germline V gene encodes CDR1 SGHNT and CDR2 YYREEE (reference sequence). The ends were cut back, 1 base at V and 2 bases at J, with 12 bases in the middle. The CDR3 has 15 amino acids. The CDR3 sequence is CASSLRQGSNYGYTF. DNA for the CDR3: TGTGCCAGCAGCTTGAGGCAGGGGTCGAACTATGGCTACACCTTC.

The V gene is TRBV5-4, the J gene TRBJ2-5; 11 bases map to TRBD1. Germline trimming cut 4 bases from V and 4 bases from J; bases unmatched to any gene: 6. This CDR3 comprises 15 residues. The germline gives CDR1 SGHNT, CDR2 YYREEE (reference sequence). CDR3 amino acids: CASSGSGTGGETQYF. For the CDR3, the DNA is TGTGCCAGCAGCGGGTCCGGGACAGGGGGAGAGACCCAGTACTTC. Full variable domain (missing parts from reference TRBV5-4 and TRBJ2-5): ETGVTQSPTHLIKTRGQQVTLRCSSQSGHNTVSWYQQALGQGPQFIFQYYREEENGRGNFPPRFSGLQFPNYSSELNVNALELDDSALYLCASSGSGTGGETQYFGPGTRLLVL.

The chain recombines TRBV10-1 with TRBJ2-2; 8 bases line up with TRBD2. Germline lookup yields CDR1 WNHNN and CDR2 SYGVQD (reference sequence). The V gene end was trimmed by 2 bases and the J gene end by 6 bases; junction bases not matched to a gene: 11. The CDR3 loop spans 17 amino acids. CDR3 DNA: TGCGCCAGCAGTGAGGCTATCGGGACTAGTGGTCCCGGGGAGCTGTTTTTT. Amino acid sequence: CASSEAIGTSGPGELFF.

The rearrangement joins TRBV9 to TRBJ2-1; 7 nucleotides line up with TRBD1. The V gene end was trimmed by 4 bases and the J gene end by 8 bases; junction bases not matched to a gene: 12. CDR3 length: 15 residues. Germline CDR1 SGDLS, CDR2 YYNGEE. The CDR3 loop is CASSPLDRVGDEQFF. The CDR3 nucleotides are TGTGCCAGCAGCCCACTAGACAGGGTAGGCGATGAGCAGTTCTTC.